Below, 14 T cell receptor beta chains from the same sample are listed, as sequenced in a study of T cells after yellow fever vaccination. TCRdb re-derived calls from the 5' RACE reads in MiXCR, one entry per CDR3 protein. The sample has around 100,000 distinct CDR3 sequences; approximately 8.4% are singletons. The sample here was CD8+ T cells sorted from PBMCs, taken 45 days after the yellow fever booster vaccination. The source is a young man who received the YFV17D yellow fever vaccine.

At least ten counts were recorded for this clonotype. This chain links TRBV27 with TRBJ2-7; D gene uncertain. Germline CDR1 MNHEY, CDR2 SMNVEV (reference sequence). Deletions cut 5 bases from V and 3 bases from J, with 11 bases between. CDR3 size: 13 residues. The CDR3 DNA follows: TGTGCCAGCAGTACCCCGGACGGCTACGAGCAGTACTTC. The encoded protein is CASSTPDGYEQYF.

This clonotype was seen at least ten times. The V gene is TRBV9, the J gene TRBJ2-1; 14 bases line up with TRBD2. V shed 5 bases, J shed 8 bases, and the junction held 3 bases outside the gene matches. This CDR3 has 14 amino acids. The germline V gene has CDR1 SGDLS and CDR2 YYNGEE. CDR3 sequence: CASSGTSGSYEQFF. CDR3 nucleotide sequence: TGTGCCAGCAGTGGGACTAGCGGGAGCTATGAGCAGTTCTTC.

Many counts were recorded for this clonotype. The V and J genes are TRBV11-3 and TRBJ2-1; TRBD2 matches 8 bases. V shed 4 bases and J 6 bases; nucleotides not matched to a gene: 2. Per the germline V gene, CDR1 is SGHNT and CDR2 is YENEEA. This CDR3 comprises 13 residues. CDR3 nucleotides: TGTGCCAGCAGCTCCGGACTAGCCAATGAGCAGTTCTTC. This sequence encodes CASSSGLANEQFF.

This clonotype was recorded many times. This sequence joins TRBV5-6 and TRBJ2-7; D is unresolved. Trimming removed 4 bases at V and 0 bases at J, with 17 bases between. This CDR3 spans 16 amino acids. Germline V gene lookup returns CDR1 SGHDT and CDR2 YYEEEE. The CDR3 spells CASSAGQLLISYEQYF. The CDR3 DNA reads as TGTGCCAGCAGCGCTGGGCAGCTCCTTATCTCCTACGAGCAGTACTTC.

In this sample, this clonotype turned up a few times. CDR3 in amino acids: CSATGTVNSYNSPLHF. The CDR3 bases are TGCAGTGCCACCGGGACAGTAAACTCCTATAATTCACCCCTCCACTTT. This rearrangement joins TRBV20-1 to TRBJ1-6, with 7 bases aligning to TRBD1. CDR3 length: 16 amino acids. Germline V gene lookup returns CDR1 DFQATT and CDR2 SNEGSKA (reference sequence). The J segment lost 0 bases and the V segment lost 6 bases, leaving 8 bases of the junction unmatched.

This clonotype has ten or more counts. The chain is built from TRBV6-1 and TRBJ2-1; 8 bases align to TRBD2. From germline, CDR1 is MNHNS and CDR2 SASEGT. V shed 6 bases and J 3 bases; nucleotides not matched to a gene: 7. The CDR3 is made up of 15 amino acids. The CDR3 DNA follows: TGTGCCAGCAGCCTCACCGGGACTAGCTACAATGAGCAGTTCTTC. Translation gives CASSLTGTSYNEQFF.

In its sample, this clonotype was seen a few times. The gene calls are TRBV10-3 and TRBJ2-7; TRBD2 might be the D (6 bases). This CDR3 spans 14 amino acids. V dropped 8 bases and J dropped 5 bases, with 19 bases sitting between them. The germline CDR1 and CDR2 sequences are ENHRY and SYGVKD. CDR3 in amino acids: CAIENEEGRNEQYF. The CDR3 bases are TGTGCCATCGAAAATGAGGAGGGCCGAAACGAGCAGTACTTC.

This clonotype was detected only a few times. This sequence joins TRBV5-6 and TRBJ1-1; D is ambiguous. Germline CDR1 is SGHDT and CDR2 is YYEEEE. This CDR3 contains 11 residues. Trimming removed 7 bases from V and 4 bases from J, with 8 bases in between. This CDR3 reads CASGLSTEAFF. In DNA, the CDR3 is TGTGCCAGCGGGCTAAGCACTGAAGCTTTCTTT.

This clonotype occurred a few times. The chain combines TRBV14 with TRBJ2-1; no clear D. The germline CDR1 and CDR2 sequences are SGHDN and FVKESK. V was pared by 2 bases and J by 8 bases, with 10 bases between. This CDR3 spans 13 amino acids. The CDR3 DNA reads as TGTGCCAGCAGCCAACCGGGCCAGGATGAGCAGTTCTTC. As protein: CASSQPGQDEQFF.

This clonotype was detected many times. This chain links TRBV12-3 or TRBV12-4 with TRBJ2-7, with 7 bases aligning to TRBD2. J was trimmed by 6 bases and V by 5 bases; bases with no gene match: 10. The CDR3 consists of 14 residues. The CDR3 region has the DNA TGTGCCAGCAGTCCTAGCGGTGCCAGCGGCGAGCAGTACTTC. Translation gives CASSPSGASGEQYF.

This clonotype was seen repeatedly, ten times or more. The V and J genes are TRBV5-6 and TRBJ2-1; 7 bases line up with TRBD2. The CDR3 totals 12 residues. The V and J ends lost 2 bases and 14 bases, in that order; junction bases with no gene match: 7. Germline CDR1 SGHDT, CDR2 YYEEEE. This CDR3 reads CASSFGSGLKFF. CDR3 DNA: TGTGCCAGCAGCTTTGGCTCGGGACTAAAGTTCTTC. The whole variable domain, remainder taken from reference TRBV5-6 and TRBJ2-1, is DAGVTQSPTHLIKTRGQQVTLRCSPKSGHDTVSWYQQALGQGPQFIFQYYEEEERQRGNFPDRFSGHQFPNYSSELNVNALLLGDSALYLCASSFGSGLKFFGPGTRLTVL.

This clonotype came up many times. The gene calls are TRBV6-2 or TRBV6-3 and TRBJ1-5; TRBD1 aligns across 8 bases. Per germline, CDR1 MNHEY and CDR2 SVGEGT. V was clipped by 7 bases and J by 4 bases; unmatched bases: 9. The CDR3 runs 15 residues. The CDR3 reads CASNIGTGLNQPQHF. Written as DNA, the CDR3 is TGTGCCAGCAACATCGGGACAGGCTTAAATCAGCCCCAGCATTTT.

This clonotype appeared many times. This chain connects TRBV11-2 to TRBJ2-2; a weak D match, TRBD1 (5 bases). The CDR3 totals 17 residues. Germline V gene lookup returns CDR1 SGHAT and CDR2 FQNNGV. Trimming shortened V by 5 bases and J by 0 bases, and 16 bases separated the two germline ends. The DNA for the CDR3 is TGTGCCAGCAGCCCCCATAGACAGTCTGCGAACACCGGGGAGCTGTTTTTT. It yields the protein CASSPHRQSANTGELFF.

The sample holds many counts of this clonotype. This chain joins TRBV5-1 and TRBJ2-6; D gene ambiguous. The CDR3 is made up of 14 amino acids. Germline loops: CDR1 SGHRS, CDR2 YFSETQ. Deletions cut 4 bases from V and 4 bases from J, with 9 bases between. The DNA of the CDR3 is TGCGCCAGCAGCACCGACACCGGGGCCAACGTCCTGACTTTC. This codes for CASSTDTGANVLTF. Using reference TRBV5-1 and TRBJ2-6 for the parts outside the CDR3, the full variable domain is KAGVTQTPRYLIKTRGQQVTLSCSPISGHRSVSWYQQTPGQGLQFLFEYFSETQRNKGNFPGRFSGRQFSNSRSEMNVSTLELGDSALYLCASSTDTGANVLTFGAGSRLTVL.